Included here is one TCR beta chain sequence, with context. Antigen specificity is unknown. MiXCR, run by TCRdb on the reads, gives a single entry per CDR3 protein. The table has 250,000 to 300,000 distinct CDR3 sequences, 22% seen once. This record belongs to a study of T cell repertoires in cytomegalovirus infection. CDR3 length: 16 residues. Germline values: CDR1 LNHDA, CDR2 SQIVND (reference sequence). The ends were cut back, 5 bases at V and 1 base at J, with 17 bases in the middle. The origin of this receptor is a human donor in good health (CMV status not recorded). Some clones in this sample may be carry-over from other donors' samples. Sequencing used cultured PBMCs, obtained from culture after CMV antigen stimulation. The chain uses TRBV19 and TRBJ1-1, with D possibly TRBD1 on 6 matching bases. CDR3 bases: TGTGCCAGTAGTCGTGTTTCGGGACACGGGAACACTGAAGCTTTCTTT. Its translation is CASSRVSGHGNTEAFF.